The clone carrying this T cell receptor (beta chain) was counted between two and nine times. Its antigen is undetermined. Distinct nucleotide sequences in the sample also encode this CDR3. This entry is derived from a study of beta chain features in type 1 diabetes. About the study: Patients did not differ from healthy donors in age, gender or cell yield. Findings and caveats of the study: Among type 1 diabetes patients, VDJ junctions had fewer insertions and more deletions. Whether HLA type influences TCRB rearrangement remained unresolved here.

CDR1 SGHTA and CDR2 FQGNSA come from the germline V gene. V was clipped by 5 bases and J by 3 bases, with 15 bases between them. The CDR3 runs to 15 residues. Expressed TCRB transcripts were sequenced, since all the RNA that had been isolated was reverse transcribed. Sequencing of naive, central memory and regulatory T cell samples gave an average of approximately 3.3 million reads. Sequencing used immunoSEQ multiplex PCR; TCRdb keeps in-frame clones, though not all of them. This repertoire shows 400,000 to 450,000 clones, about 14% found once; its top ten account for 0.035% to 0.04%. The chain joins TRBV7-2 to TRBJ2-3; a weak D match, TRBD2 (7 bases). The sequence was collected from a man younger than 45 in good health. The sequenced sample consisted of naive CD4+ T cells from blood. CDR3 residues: CASSPGGRGTDTQYF. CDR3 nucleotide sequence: TGTGCCAGCAGCCCCGGGGGGCGTGGTACAGATACGCAGTATTTT.